This T cell receptor beta chain was documented in a study of neurological immune-mediated disorders. TCRdb itself ran the 5' RACE reads through MiXCR, one entry per CDR3 protein. The sample lists more than 75,000 distinct CDR3 sequences, around 4% occurring once. Time point described: longitudinal time-point 3. PBMCs numbering 2 million and stored at -80 C yielded the unsorted libraries. There are 14 residues in the CDR3. Germline-derived CDR1 and CDR2 are SGHVS and FQNEAQ. V shed 0 bases and J shed 4 bases, with 9 bases lying between them. This clonotype has at least ten counts. The source material was PBMCs. The chain carries TRBV7-8 and TRBJ1-2; possibly TRBD1 for D (5 bases). This receptor was identified in an older woman with multiple sclerosis. The CDR3 loop is CASSLAQGIYGYTF. The CDR3 nucleotides are TGTGCCAGCAGCTTAGCTCAGGGAATCTATGGCTACACCTTC.